This TCR beta chain emerged from a study of cytomegalovirus exposure and HLA in healthy donors. Losses at the gene ends were 0 bases for V and 3 bases for J; bases not matched to a gene: 6. Germline V gene lookup returns CDR1 SGHRS and CDR2 YFSETQ. This CDR3 comprises 16 residues. Researchers ran the PCR with 60 Vbeta and 13 Jbeta primers. TCRdb's table, derived via immunoSEQ multiplex PCR, lists solely in-frame clones and lacks some. This table holds some 190,000 clones, roughly four fifths found once. Whole-study findings and limits: One cluster of highly shared sequence variants probably arose as a sequencing artifact. A prior analysis recorded that most TCR beta V segments were productive about 87% or about 30% of the time. A later analysis reportedly found fewer N-insertions in an Asian-associated ancestry cluster than the roughly 670-donor mean.

Notes on this clone: Antigen specificity is unknown.

Sequenced input: PBMCs. This TCR was sampled from a man aged 18 to 35 in good health and CMV-seronegative. The chain carries TRBV5-1 and TRBJ2-3, with 8 nucleotides matching TRBD1. The CDR3 region is CASSLAPNRGTDTQYF. The DNA of the CDR3 is TGCGCCAGCAGCTTGGCCCCGAACAGGGGGACAGATACGCAGTATTTT.